The next 20 T cell receptor beta chains were all read from a single sample in a study of long-term antiretroviral therapy in people with HIV. Researchers report immunoSEQ v3.0 was run at survey level. Clones were read by immunoSEQ multiplex PCR, and TCRdb kept only the in-frame ones, dropping some. This table has fewer than 35,000 clones, approximately 83% appearing once. This material consisted of unsorted PBMCs, taken 0.4 years before starting antiretroviral therapy. The receptor source for this set is a man younger than 30 with HIV.

This clone came up once. J is TRBJ2-1 and V is TRBV29-1, with TRBD1 as a possible D gene (6 bases). The V end lost 0 bases, the J end lost 6 bases, and 6 bases lay between the germline ends. The CDR3 extends over 12 amino acids. Germline CDR1 is SQVTM and CDR2 is ANQGSEA. CDR3 region: CSVEEGGNEQFF. In nucleotides, the CDR3 is TGCAGCGTTGAAGAAGGGGGCAATGAGCAGTTCTTC.

The chain carries TRBV19 and TRBJ1-5, with 7 bases matching TRBD1. CDR3 size: 15 residues. V gave up 5 bases and J gave up 4 bases; unmatched junction bases: 8. Germline V lookup: CDR1 LNHDA, CDR2 SQIVND (reference sequence). DNA of the CDR3: TGTGCCAGTAGTGCGACAGGGTTGGGGAATCAGCCCCAGCATTTT. Its protein product is CASSATGLGNQPQHF. The full variable domain, completed using reference TRBV19 and TRBJ1-5, is DGGITQSPKYLFRKEGQNVTLSCEQNLNHDAMYWYRQDPGQGLRLIYYSQIVNDFQKGDIAEGYSVSREKKESFPLTVTSAQKNPTAFYLCASSATGLGNQPQHFGDGTRLSIL.

This clone was picked up one time. The DNA of the CDR3 is TGCGCCAGCAGTGAGCTAGTGGCAGGTAGTGTGTGCCTCCCTTTTATTGAAAAACTGTTTTTT. Encoded protein: CASSELVAGSVCLPFIEKLFF. The chain is built from TRBV10-1 and TRBJ1-4, with D hard to call. This CDR3 spans 21 amino acids. The V end lost 2 bases, the J end lost 7 bases, and 32 bases lay between the germline ends. Germline CDR1 WNHNN, CDR2 SYGVQD (reference sequence).

Concerning this clone: Mismatch with germline at one junction end may stem from a read error. The chain carries TRBV10-1 and TRBJ2-7; maybe TRBD2 (6 bases). Germline V gene lookup returns CDR1 WNHNN and CDR2 SYGVQD (reference sequence). The CDR3 is made up of 13 amino acids. Here the CDR3 DNA reads TGCGCCAGCAGTGAGAGGACGGACTACGGGCAGTACTTC. As protein: CASSERTDYGQYF.

The J gene is TRBJ1-5, the V gene TRBV7-2; D not certain. CDR1 SGHTA and CDR2 FQGNSA come from the germline V gene. The CDR3 extends over 12 amino acids. V gave up 2 bases and J gave up 7 bases, with 6 bases separating them. In nucleotides, the CDR3 is TGTGCCAGCAGCTTAATGGGGCAGCCCCAGCATTTT. Protein product: CASSLMGQPQHF.

The V and J genes are TRBV7-9 and TRBJ2-7, with a possible D match to TRBD2 (6 bases). V was clipped by 5 bases and J by 3 bases, with 20 bases between them. The length of the CDR3 is 16 residues. Per germline, CDR1 SEHNR and CDR2 FQNEAQ (reference sequence). CDR3 residues: CASSLNWDSPVYEQYF. The CDR3 DNA is TGTGCCAGCAGCCTAAACTGGGACTCCCCCGTCTACGAGCAGTACTTC.

This chain uses TRBV2 with TRBJ2-7; D possibly uses TRBD1 or TRBD2 (5 bases each). Germline CDR1 and CDR2: SNHLY and FYNNEI. The CDR3 covers 14 residues. Trimming cost V 7 bases and J 6 bases, with 19 bases left between them. CDR3 in DNA: TGTGCCAGCACCCGTTCTCAGGGACCGTCCGAGCAGTACTTC. Amino acids: CASTRSQGPSEQYF.

V and J are TRBV6-1 and TRBJ1-1, with D unclear. Trimming pared 1 base from V and 4 bases from J, leaving 10 bases between. CDR1 and CDR2 (germline): MNHNS, SASEGT. The CDR3 contains 14 residues. The CDR3 here is CASSEVKGFTEAFF. CDR3 DNA: TGTGCCAGCAGTGAAGTTAAGGGCTTCACTGAAGCTTTCTTT.

As DNA, the CDR3 is TGCGCCAGCAGTGAGGGCGGCGGGGTGGGAGATACGCAGTATTTT. This codes for CASSEGGGVGDTQYF. This rearrangement joins TRBV10-1 to TRBJ2-3; possibly TRBD2 for D (6 bases). Germline assignment: CDR1 WNHNN and CDR2 SYGVQD (reference sequence). The CDR3 totals 15 residues. Trimming pared 2 bases from V and 5 bases from J, leaving 14 bases between.

The rearrangement uses TRBV6-5 and TRBJ1-2, with no clear D. The CDR3 sequence is 13 residues long. From germline, CDR1 is MNHEY and CDR2 SVGAGI. The V and J ends lost 10 bases and 4 bases respectively, with 16 bases between them. The CDR3 is CATRSWAAYGYTF. The CDR3 DNA sequence: TGTGCCACGCGGTCCTGGGCGGCCTATGGCTACACCTTC.

The rearrangement links TRBV27 to TRBJ2-4, with D perhaps being TRBD1 or TRBD2 (5 bases each). The germline V and J ends were trimmed by 8 bases and 8 bases, with 16 bases remaining between them. Germline values: CDR1 MNHEY, CDR2 SMNVEV (reference sequence). The CDR3 covers 13 residues. CDR3 bases: TGTGCCAGCCGCCCCGAGGGGCGGGACATTCAGTACTTC. Translated: CASRPEGRDIQYF.

The V and J genes are TRBV7-3 and TRBJ2-7; D is perhaps TRBD2 (6 bases). Germline loops: CDR1 SGHTA, CDR2 FQGTGA. The ends were cut back, 2 bases at V and 2 bases at J, with 13 bases in the middle. The CDR3 is 15 amino acids. CDR3 protein: CASSLVPGGTYEQYF. The CDR3 nucleotides read TGTGCCAGCAGCTTAGTTCCTGGGGGGACCTACGAGCAGTACTTC.

CDR3 region: CAITRTSGGEETQYF. CDR3 DNA sequence: TGTGCCATCACTAGGACTAGCGGGGGGGAAGAGACCCAGTACTTC. The gene calls are TRBV10-3 and TRBJ2-5; 15 bases fit TRBD2. With 7 bases clipped from V and 3 bases from J, the junction kept 3 bases outside the gene matches. Germline CDR1 ENHRY, CDR2 SYGVKD. CDR3 size: 15 residues.

This chain links TRBV11-2 with TRBJ2-7, with 9 bases identical to TRBD1. This CDR3 contains 15 residues. Germline V CDR1 and CDR2: SGHAT, FQNNGV. V was pared by 4 bases and J by 3 bases, with 7 bases of the junction left unmatched. The CDR3 here is CASSSPRTGVYEQYF. CDR3 nucleotides: TGTGCCAGCAGCTCGCCCCGGACAGGGGTCTACGAGCAGTACTTC.

The chain carries TRBV5-6 and TRBJ2-1; D not resolved. Looked up from germline, CDR1 is SGHDT and CDR2 is YYEEEE. The CDR3 runs to 12 residues. V was pared by 0 bases and J by 9 bases, with 7 bases between. CDR3 in amino acids: CASSLGTSEQFF. The CDR3, as DNA: TGTGCCAGCAGCTTGGGGACCAGTGAGCAGTTCTTC.

The rearrangement joins TRBV18 to TRBJ2-2, with D maybe TRBD1 (6 bases). V shed 2 bases and J shed 4 bases, with 14 bases lying between them. The CDR3 covers 16 residues. Germline lookup yields CDR1 KGHSH and CDR2 LQKENI. The CDR3 DNA follows: TGTGCCAGCTCACCAAGGGGGACAAGGCTCACCGGGGAGCTGTTTTTT. Amino acids: CASSPRGTRLTGELFF.

The chain has TRBV7-2 and TRBJ1-2; TRBD1 matches at 10 bases. Germline trimming cut 5 bases from V and 6 bases from J; bases unmatched to any gene: 6. The germline gives CDR1 SGHTA, CDR2 FQGNSA. This CDR3 spans 14 amino acids. The CDR3 loop is CASSPPGQGHGYTF. CDR3 DNA: TGTGCCAGCAGCCCTCCGGGACAGGGGCATGGCTACACCTTC.

This chain links TRBV28 with TRBJ2-7; D is perhaps TRBD2 (6 bases). The CDR3 length is 14 residues. CDR1 and CDR2 (germline): MDHEN, SYDVKM. Deletions cut 6 bases from V and 0 bases from J, with 12 bases between. The CDR3 DNA is TGTGCCAGCAGCAGCCCCGGGAGCTCCTACGAGCAGTACTTC. Its translation: CASSSPGSSYEQYF.

A single count supports this clone. The chain combines TRBV6-1 with TRBJ2-1; 8 bases line up with TRBD1. The J segment lost 7 bases and the V segment lost 5 bases, leaving 7 bases of the junction unmatched. The CDR3 has 14 amino acids. Germline assignment: CDR1 MNHNS and CDR2 SASEGT. CDR3 residues: CASSLRQGPNEQFF. CDR3 sequence (DNA): TGTGCCAGCAGTCTCAGACAGGGGCCGAATGAGCAGTTCTTC.

This clone was seen once. The chain links TRBV7-9 to TRBJ1-2; TRBD1 aligns across 9 bases. Losses at the gene ends were 5 bases for V and 4 bases for J; bases not matched to a gene: 5. Per germline, CDR1 SEHNR and CDR2 FQNEAQ (reference sequence). The CDR3 is made up of 14 amino acids. CDR3 sequence (DNA): TGTGCCAGCAGCCTACAGGGGGCAATCTATGGCTACACCTTC. Its translation is CASSLQGAIYGYTF.